These T cell receptor beta chains were read from a single sample in a study of spatial heterogeneity in lung cancer. One entry per CDR3 protein results from TCRdb running MiXCR on the 5' RACE reads. The sample lists about 6,900 distinct CDR3 sequences; approximately 19% were seen once. The input for sequencing was lung tumor tissue, taken at surgery. These TCRs come from a female donor with early-stage non-small cell lung cancer. Both conserved end residues are part of each CDR3. The size of a clone is reported for some rows only, either as once, few or many, or as a class for expanded clones.

cdr3_length: 17
clone_size: -
v_call: TRBV7-2
j_call: TRBJ2-2
cdr3_aa: CASSLLVLAGPTGELFF

cdr3_length: 16
clone_size: -
v_call: TRBV11-1
j_call: TRBJ1-2
cdr3_aa: CASSFLTGPPPYGYTF

cdr3_length: 15
clone_size: -
v_call: TRBV6-6
j_call: TRBJ2-5
cdr3_aa: CASSYGTGGTETQYF

cdr3_length: 15
clone_size: medium-sized
v_call: TRBV19
j_call: TRBJ2-5
cdr3_aa: CASSISWGSGETQYF

cdr3_length: 13
clone_size: few
v_call: TRBV5-6
j_call: TRBJ1-5
cdr3_aa: CASSLRRNQPQHF

cdr3_length: 13
clone_size: -
v_call: TRBV7-9
j_call: TRBJ2-5
cdr3_aa: CASSPLALETQYF

cdr3_length: 15
clone_size: few
v_call: TRBV20-1
j_call: TRBJ2-2
cdr3_aa: CSASPSGGLTGELFF

cdr3_length: 15
clone_size: -
v_call: TRBV7-8
j_call: TRBJ2-1
cdr3_aa: CASSLAAGSYNEQFF

cdr3_length: 12
clone_size: few
v_call: TRBV2
j_call: TRBJ1-1
cdr3_aa: CASSRGASEAFF

cdr3_length: 15
clone_size: few
v_call: TRBV4-1
j_call: TRBJ2-3
cdr3_aa: CASSPSGGGADTQYF

cdr3_length: 14
clone_size: few
v_call: TRBV7-2
j_call: TRBJ2-7
cdr3_aa: CASSLGASSYEQYF

cdr3_length: 15
clone_size: -
v_call: TRBV10-2
j_call: TRBJ1-2
cdr3_aa: CASSESRGDPIGYTF

cdr3_length: 13
clone_size: few
v_call: TRBV28
j_call: TRBJ2-3
cdr3_aa: CASSMTSTDTQYF

cdr3_length: 14
clone_size: -
v_call: TRBV5-1
j_call: TRBJ2-2
cdr3_aa: CASSQQQTSGELFF

cdr3_length: 17
clone_size: medium-sized
v_call: TRBV7-8
j_call: TRBJ2-7
cdr3_aa: CASSLAGLAGGTYEQYF

cdr3_length: 11
clone_size: medium-sized
v_call: TRBV7-9
j_call: TRBJ1-1
cdr3_aa: CASSSSTEAFF

cdr3_length: 12
clone_size: few
v_call: TRBV7-6
j_call: TRBJ2-3
cdr3_aa: CASSSISDTQYF

cdr3_length: 15
clone_size: few
v_call: TRBV29-1
j_call: TRBJ2-3
cdr3_aa: CSVEGLASGSDTQYF

cdr3_length: 17
clone_size: few
v_call: TRBV21-1
j_call: TRBJ2-3
cdr3_aa: CASSYSKTGGGTDTQYF

cdr3_length: 16
clone_size: few
v_call: TRBV25-1
j_call: TRBJ2-7
cdr3_aa: CASSPETGTSFYEQYF

cdr3_length: 13
clone_size: -
v_call: TRBV30
j_call: TRBJ1-2
cdr3_aa: CAWSVMDFYGYTF

cdr3_length: 14
clone_size: medium-sized
v_call: TRBV27
j_call: TRBJ1-3
cdr3_aa: CASADRGPGNTIYF

cdr3_length: 17
clone_size: medium-sized
v_call: TRBV28
j_call: TRBJ2-5
cdr3_aa: CASSLGRRDRGQETQYF

cdr3_length: 14
clone_size: medium-sized
v_call: TRBV27
j_call: TRBJ2-5
cdr3_aa: CASKGLAGGETQYF

cdr3_length: 13
clone_size: medium-sized
v_call: TRBV27
j_call: TRBJ1-5
cdr3_aa: CASSLGGDQPQHF

cdr3_length: 14
clone_size: -
v_call: TRBV7-2
j_call: TRBJ2-1
cdr3_aa: CASTPVGTYNEQFF

cdr3_length: 10
clone_size: few
v_call: TRBV2
j_call: TRBJ2-7
cdr3_aa: CASSQWEQYF